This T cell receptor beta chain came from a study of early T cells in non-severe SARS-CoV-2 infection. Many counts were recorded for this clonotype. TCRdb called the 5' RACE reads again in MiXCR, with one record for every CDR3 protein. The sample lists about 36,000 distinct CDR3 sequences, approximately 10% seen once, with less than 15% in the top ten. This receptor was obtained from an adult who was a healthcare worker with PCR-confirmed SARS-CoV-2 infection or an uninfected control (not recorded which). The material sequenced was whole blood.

As DNA, the CDR3 is TGTGCCAGCAGCGCGGACAGGGGGAGGGAAAAACTGTTTTTT. Translating it yields CASSADRGREKLFF. The rearrangement uses TRBV7-9 and TRBJ1-4, with 10 nucleotides matching TRBD1. J lost 8 bases, V lost 5 bases, and 5 bases had no gene match. Per germline, CDR1 SEHNR and CDR2 FQNEAQ (reference sequence). There are 14 residues in the CDR3.